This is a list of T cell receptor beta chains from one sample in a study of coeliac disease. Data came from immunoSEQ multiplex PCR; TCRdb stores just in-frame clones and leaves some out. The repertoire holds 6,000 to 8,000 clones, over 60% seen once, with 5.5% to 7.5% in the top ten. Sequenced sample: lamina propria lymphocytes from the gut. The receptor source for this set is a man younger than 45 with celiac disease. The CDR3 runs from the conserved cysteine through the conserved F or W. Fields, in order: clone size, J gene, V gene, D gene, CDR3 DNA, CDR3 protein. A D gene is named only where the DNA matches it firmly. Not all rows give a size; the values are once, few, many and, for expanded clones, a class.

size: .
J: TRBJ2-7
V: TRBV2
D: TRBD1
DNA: TGTGCCAGCAGTCGGACAGGGAACGAGCAGTACTTC
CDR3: CASSRTGNEQYF

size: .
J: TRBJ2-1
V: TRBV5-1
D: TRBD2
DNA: TGCGCCAGCAGCTCTAGCGGGGGGGCCGATGAGCAGTTCTTC
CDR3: CASSSSGGADEQFF

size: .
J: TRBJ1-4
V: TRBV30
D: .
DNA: TGTGCCTGGAGTGTTGGGACTCTTGCAACTAATGAAAAACTGTTTTTT
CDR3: CAWSVGTLATNEKLFF

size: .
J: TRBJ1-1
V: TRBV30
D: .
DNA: TGTGCCTGGAGTGGGGTTCGGGGCACTGAAGCTTTCTTT
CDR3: CAWSGVRGTEAFF

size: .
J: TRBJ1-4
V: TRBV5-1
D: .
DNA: TGCGCCAGCAGCTTGGGCCAGGGGCTAGTTTCAACTAATGAAAAACTGTTTTTT
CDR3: CASSLGQGLVSTNEKLFF

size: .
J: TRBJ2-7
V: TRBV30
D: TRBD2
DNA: TGTGCCTGGAGTGTAGTGTGGGGGGGGGAGCAGTACTTC
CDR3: CAWSVVWGGEQYF

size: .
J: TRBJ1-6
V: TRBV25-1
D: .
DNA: TGTGCCAGCAGTGAACAGAATTCACCCCTCCACTTT
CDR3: CASSEQNSPLHF

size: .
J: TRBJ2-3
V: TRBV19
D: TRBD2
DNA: TGTGCCAGTAGTATGGGACTAGCGGGAGGCAGCACAGATACGCAGTATTTT
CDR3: CASSMGLAGGSTDTQYF

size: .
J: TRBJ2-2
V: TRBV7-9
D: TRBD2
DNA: TGTGCCAGCAGCATCAGAGGAGGACTAGCGGGAGGTGACACCGGGGAGCTGTTTTTT
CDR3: CASSIRGGLAGGDTGELFF

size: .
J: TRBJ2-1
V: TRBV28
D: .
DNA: TGTGCCAGCAGTTTAAGATCGGGAGCAAGGAATGAGCAGTTCTTC
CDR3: CASSLRSGARNEQFF

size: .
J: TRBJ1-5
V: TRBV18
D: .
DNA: TGTGCCAGCTCACCACCGGGGAGGGGCAATCAGCCCCAGCATTTT
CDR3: CASSPPGRGNQPQHF

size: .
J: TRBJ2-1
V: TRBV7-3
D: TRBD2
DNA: TGTGCCAGCAGCTTAGGGCCGGCGGGGGAAGGCGATGAGCAGTTCTTC
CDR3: CASSLGPAGEGDEQFF

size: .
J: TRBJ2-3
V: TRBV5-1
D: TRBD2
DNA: TGCGCCAGCAGCTTGGTAGCGGGGGGCACAGATACGCAGTATTTT
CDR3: CASSLVAGGTDTQYF

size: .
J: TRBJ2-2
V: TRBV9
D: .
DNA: TGTGCCAGCAGGGACAATTCGGTTGCGAACACCGGGGAGCTGTTTTTT
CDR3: CASRDNSVANTGELFF

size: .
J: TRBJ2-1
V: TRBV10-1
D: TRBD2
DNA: TGCGCCAGCAGTGAGCCGGGAGGTGAGCAGTTCTTC
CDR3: CASSEPGGEQFF

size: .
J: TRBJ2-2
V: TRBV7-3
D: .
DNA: TGTGCCAGCAGCTTAGACAGTAGGGGCACCGGGGAGCTGTTTTTT
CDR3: CASSLDSRGTGELFF

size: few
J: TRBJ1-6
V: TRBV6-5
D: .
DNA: TGTGCCAGCAGTCCCGGACTGGGCTCACCCCTCCACTTT
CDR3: CASSPGLGSPLHF

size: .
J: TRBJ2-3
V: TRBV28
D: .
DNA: TGTGCCAGCAGTTTTTATGCGGACATTAGCACAGATACGCAGTATTTT
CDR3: CASSFYADISTDTQYF

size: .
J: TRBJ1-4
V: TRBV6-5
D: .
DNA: TGTGCCAGCAGTTACTCGGAGGGAATGGGTGAAAAACTGTTTTTT
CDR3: CASSYSEGMGEKLFF

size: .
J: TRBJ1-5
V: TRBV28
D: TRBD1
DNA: TGTGCCAGCAGTCCCCCCGCAGGGGGGAAGCCCCAGCATTTT
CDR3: CASSPPAGGKPQHF

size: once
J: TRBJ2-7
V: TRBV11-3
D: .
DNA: TGTGCCAGCAGCTTAATGAGAGGGAGCCTCGAGCAGTACTTC
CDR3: CASSLMRGSLEQYF

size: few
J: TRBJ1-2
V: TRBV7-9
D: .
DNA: TGTGCCAGCAGCTTAGACCGAGTCCTATTCAGGGGCTACACCTTC
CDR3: CASSLDRVLFRGYTF

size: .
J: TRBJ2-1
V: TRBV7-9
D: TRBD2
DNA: TGTGCCAGCAGCCCCGGTCTTAGCGGGTCTTACAATGAGCAGTTCTTC
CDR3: CASSPGLSGSYNEQFF

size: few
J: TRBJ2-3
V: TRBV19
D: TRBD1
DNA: TGTGCCAGCGACAGGGGGCAAAAAGATACGCAGTATTTT
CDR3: CASDRGQKDTQYF

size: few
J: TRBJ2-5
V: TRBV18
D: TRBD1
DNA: TGTGCCAGCTCACCCCCAGGGGGCTTAGAGACCCAGTACTTC
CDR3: CASSPPGGLETQYF

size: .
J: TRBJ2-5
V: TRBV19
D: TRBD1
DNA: TGTGCCAGTAGGAAGGGGGCTCAAGAGACCCAGTACTTC
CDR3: CASRKGAQETQYF

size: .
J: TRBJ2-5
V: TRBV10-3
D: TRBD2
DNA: TGTGCCATCAGTGAGTCGTCGGGGCTAGCGGGACTGGGTTTAGGTAGTGGAGAGACCCAGTACTTC
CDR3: CAISESSGLAGLGLGSGETQYF

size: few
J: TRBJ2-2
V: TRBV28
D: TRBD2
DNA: TGTGCCAGCAGTTTATCGCAGACTAGCGGGAGGGTTATCGCCGGGGAGCTGTTTTTT
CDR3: CASSLSQTSGRVIAGELFF

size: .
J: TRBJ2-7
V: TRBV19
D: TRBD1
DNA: TGTGCCAGTAGTCTGGGGACAGGGAGCACTGTCTACGAGCAGTACTTC
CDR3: CASSLGTGSTVYEQYF

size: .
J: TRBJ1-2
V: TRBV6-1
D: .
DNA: TGTGCCAGCAGTAAGGACAGTCCCTATGGCTACACCTTC
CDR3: CASSKDSPYGYTF

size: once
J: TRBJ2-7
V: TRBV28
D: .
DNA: TGTGCCAGCAGTTTAGCCGACACCACGAAGCAGTACTTC
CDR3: CASSLADTTKQYF

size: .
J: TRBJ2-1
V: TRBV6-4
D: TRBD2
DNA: TGTGCCAGCAGTGAGGGACTAGCGGGAGATGAGCAGTTCTTC
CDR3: CASSEGLAGDEQFF

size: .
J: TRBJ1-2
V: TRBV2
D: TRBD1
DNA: TGTGCCAGTCGACCGGGACAGGGATACTATGGCTACACCTTC
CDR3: CASRPGQGYYGYTF

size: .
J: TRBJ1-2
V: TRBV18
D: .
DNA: TGTGCCAGCTCACCGCAGGGTACATCGGGCTACACCTTC
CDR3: CASSPQGTSGYTF

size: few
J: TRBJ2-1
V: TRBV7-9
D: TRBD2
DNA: TGTGCCAGCAGCACCTCCGGACTAGACAATGAGCAGTTCTTC
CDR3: CASSTSGLDNEQFF

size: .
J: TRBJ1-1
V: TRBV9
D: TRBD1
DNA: TGTGCCAGCAGCGTACTAACAGGGGACACTAAAGCTTTCTTT
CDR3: CASSVLTGDTKAFF

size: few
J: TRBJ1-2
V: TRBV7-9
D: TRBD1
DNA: TGTGCCAGCAGCTTGGACAGGTCTTGGAGGTATGGCTACACCTTC
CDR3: CASSLDRSWRYGYTF

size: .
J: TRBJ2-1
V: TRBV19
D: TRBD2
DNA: TGTGCCAGTAGTATCTCGACTAGCGGGGCCTCCTACAATGAGCAGTTCTTC
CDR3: CASSISTSGASYNEQFF

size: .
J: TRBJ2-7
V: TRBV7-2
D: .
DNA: TGTGCCAGCAGCTTCCATAGTGGGGGGATGGCCTACGAGCAGTACTTC
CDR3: CASSFHSGGMAYEQYF

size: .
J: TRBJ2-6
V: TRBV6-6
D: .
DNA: TGTGCCAGCAGTCCTATCCTCTCTGGGGCCAACGTCCTGACTTTC
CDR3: CASSPILSGANVLTF

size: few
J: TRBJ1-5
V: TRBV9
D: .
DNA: TGTGCCAGCAGCTCCCACGGGGGGGAATTTCAGCCCCAGCATTTT
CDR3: CASSSHGGEFQPQHF

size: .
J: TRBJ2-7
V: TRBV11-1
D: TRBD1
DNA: TGTGCCAGCAGCTTAGCGCCAGGGGGCTACGAGCAGTACTTC
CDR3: CASSLAPGGYEQYF

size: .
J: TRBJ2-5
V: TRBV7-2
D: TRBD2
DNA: TGTGCCAGCAGCTTACCGGGACTAGCGGGAGTATTGGGGGAGACCCAGTACTTC
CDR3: CASSLPGLAGVLGETQYF

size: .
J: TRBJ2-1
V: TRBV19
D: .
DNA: TGTGCCAGTAGCAGCAGGGTCTATGAGCAGTTCTTC
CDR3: CASSSRVYEQFF

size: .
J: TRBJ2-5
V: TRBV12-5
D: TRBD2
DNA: TGTGCTAGTGGTTTGTCCCGCGGACTAGCGGGAGGGGAGACCCAGTACTTC
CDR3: CASGLSRGLAGGETQYF

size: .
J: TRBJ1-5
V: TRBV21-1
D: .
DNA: TGTGCCAGCAGCAAAGCTATTACGGGACACAGCAATCAGCCCCAGCATTTT
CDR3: CASSKAITGHSNQPQHF

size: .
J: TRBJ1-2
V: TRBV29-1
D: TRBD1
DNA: TGCAGCGTTGTACGAGGGGGCAAGGGCTACACCTTC
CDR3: CSVVRGGKGYTF

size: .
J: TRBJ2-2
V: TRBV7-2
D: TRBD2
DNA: TGTGCCAGCAGCTTAGTAAGCGGGGTGAACACCGGGGAGCTGTTTTTT
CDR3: CASSLVSGVNTGELFF

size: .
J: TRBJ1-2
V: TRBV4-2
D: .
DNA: TGTGCCAGCAGCCCCGGCCAGGGATCGTATGGCTACACCTTC
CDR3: CASSPGQGSYGYTF

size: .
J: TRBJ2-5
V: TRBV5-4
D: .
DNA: TGTGCCAGCAGCTTAATGGGACAAAAGACCCAGTACTTC
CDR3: CASSLMGQKTQYF

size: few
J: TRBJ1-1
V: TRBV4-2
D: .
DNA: TGTGCCAGCAGCCAATTACCGGGAGACGCGAACACTAAAGCTTTCTTT
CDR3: CASSQLPGDANTKAFF

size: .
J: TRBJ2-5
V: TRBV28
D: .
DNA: TGTGCCAGCAGTATGAACTCAAGGGGACAAGAGACCCAGTACTTC
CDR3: CASSMNSRGQETQYF

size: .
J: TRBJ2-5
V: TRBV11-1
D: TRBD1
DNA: TGTGCCAGCACAGGGGGCCGGCAAGAGACCCAGTACTTC
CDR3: CASTGGRQETQYF

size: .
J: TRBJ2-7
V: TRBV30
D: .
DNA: TGTGCCTGGAGTGTTGTAGCGAGTAAACGCTACGAGCAGTACTTC
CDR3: CAWSVVASKRYEQYF

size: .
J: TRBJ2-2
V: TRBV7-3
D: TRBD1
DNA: TGTGCCAGCAGCTTAGGGGACAGCACCGGGGAGCTGTTTTTT
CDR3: CASSLGDSTGELFF